A single sample gave rise to the 20 T cell receptor beta chains below, sequenced in a study of shared clonotypes between healthy human individuals. Assay used: immunoSEQ multiplex PCR; TCRdb lists only in-frame clones, some missing. The sample lists fewer than 1 million clones; approximately 96% were seen once. Only CD45RO-negative cells positively selected for CCR7 counted as naive CD8 cells, so terminally differentiated effector memory CD45RA+ cells were excluded. The sample comprised naive CD8+ T cells sorted from blood. Receptors originate from a man between 25 and 39 years old in good health.

The chain carries TRBV7-6 and TRBJ2-7, with D tentatively TRBD2 (5 bases). CDR1 SGHVS and CDR2 FNYEAQ come from the germline V gene. The CDR3 extends over 15 amino acids. V shed 1 base and J shed 3 bases, with 13 bases lying between them. In DNA, the CDR3 is TGTGCCAGCAGCTTAGTCGATCAGCGGAACTACGAGCAGTACTTC. Its translation: CASSLVDQRNYEQYF.

The gene calls are TRBV29-1 and TRBJ2-5, with TRBD2 matching 8 bases. V shed 5 bases, J shed 1 base, and the junction held 6 bases outside the gene matches. Germline V lookup: CDR1 SQVTM, CDR2 ANQGSEA. This CDR3 has 14 amino acids. CDR3 DNA sequence: TGCAGCGTTCGGGGGGGCGGAGTCCAAGAGACCCAGTACTTC. Translated: CSVRGGGVQETQYF.

This chain joins TRBV7-6 and TRBJ2-1, with TRBD2 matching 11 bases. Trimming cost V 5 bases and J 5 bases; bases outside gene matches: 5. Germline V gives CDR1 SGHVS, CDR2 FNYEAQ. There are 15 residues in the CDR3. CDR3 sequence: CASSERLAGHNEQFF. Here the CDR3 DNA reads TGTGCCAGCAGCGAGAGACTAGCGGGACACAATGAGCAGTTCTTC.

With respect to this clone: This CDR3 is also generated by other DNA sequences in the sample. The chain combines TRBV2 with TRBJ2-7; D remains ambiguous. In germline, CDR1 is SNHLY, CDR2 FYNNEI. With 5 bases removed from V and 4 bases from J, the gap between germline ends came to 6 bases. This CDR3 has 11 residues. Here the CDR3 DNA reads TGTGCCAGCAGTAGAACGTACGAGCAGTACTTC. This translates into CASSRTYEQYF.

The J gene is TRBJ2-7, the V gene TRBV19, with a weak D call TRBD1 (5 bases). CDR1 and CDR2 (germline): LNHDA, SQIVND (reference sequence). The CDR3 is made up of 15 amino acids. Trimming shortened V by 0 bases and J by 7 bases, and 16 bases separated the two germline ends. The CDR3, as DNA: TGTGCCAGTAGTATAGATACTGCAGGGTCGAGGGAGCAGTACTTC. Translated, it gives CASSIDTAGSREQYF.

The chain recombines TRBV7-9 with TRBJ2-1; D remains unclear. CDR3 length equals 13 residues. Trimming pared 3 bases from V and 9 bases from J, leaving 12 bases between. The germline V gene encodes CDR1 SEHNR and CDR2 FQNEAQ (reference sequence). The CDR3 DNA reads TGTGCCAGCAGCTTGGCAGAATGGGCTGAGCAGTTCTTC. Amino acids: CASSLAEWAEQFF.

The chain joins TRBV7-9 to TRBJ1-4; TRBD1 might be the D (5 bases). The germline V gene encodes CDR1 SEHNR and CDR2 FQNEAQ (reference sequence). There are 15 residues in the CDR3. Between the trimmed V and J ends, which lost 5 bases and 5 bases, there was a span of 15 bases. The CDR3 DNA reads TGTGCCAGCAGCAAAACCGGGACCAGGAATGAAAAACTGTTTTTT. Its translation: CASSKTGTRNEKLFF.

The chain has TRBV19 and TRBJ2-3; TRBD1 might be the D (7 bases). Looked up from germline, CDR1 is LNHDA and CDR2 is SQIVND (reference sequence). V gave up 0 bases and J gave up 4 bases, with 14 bases separating them. There are 16 residues in the CDR3. As DNA, the CDR3 is TGTGCCAGTAGTATAGATCGGACAGGCGGGGCAGATACGCAGTATTTT. It encodes CASSIDRTGGADTQYF.

The chain is built from TRBV27 and TRBJ2-3, with 12 bases lining up with TRBD2. The CDR3 covers 19 residues. Germline V CDR1 and CDR2: MNHEY, SMNVEV (reference sequence). The ends lost 3 bases at V and 0 bases at J; junction bases unmatched: 10. The CDR3 spells CASSFRIPGLAGSTDTQYF. DNA of the CDR3: TGTGCCAGCAGTTTTAGAATTCCGGGACTAGCGGGTAGCACAGATACGCAGTATTTT.

The genes are TRBV6-6 and TRBJ2-7, with 9 bases aligning to TRBD1. This CDR3 is built from 15 residues. Looked up from germline, CDR1 is MNHNY and CDR2 is SVGAGI (reference sequence). The ends lost 0 bases at V and 5 bases at J; junction bases unmatched: 5. The CDR3 region has the DNA TGTGCCAGCAGTTACTCCTGGGACAGGGTCGACGAGCAGTACTTC. Protein sequence: CASSYSWDRVDEQYF.

This clone is a singleton in its sample. This chain joins TRBV7-9 and TRBJ2-5, with 7 bases aligning to TRBD1. Trimming at V came to 1 base and at J to 3 bases, leaving 11 bases not matched to a gene. Germline CDR1 reads SEHNR; CDR2 reads FQNEAQ (reference sequence). The CDR3 consists of 17 residues. The CDR3, as DNA: TGTGCCAGCAGCTTAGTAGGCCGGACAGGCGGAAAAGAGACCCAGTACTTC. It encodes CASSLVGRTGGKETQYF.

This clone appeared once. The V gene is TRBV10-2, the J gene TRBJ2-7; D is tentatively TRBD1 or TRBD2 (5 bases each). The CDR3 covers 13 residues. Germline CDR1 WSHSY, CDR2 SAAADI. V dropped 7 bases and J dropped 3 bases, with 13 bases sitting between them. CDR3 sequence (DNA): TGCGCCAGCAAGAGGGGAGACAGCTACGAGCAGTACTTC. Its translation is CASKRGDSYEQYF.

The rearrangement links TRBV7-8 to TRBJ2-5, with 10 bases lining up with TRBD2. There are 16 residues in the CDR3. V lost 1 base and J lost 4; bases outside the gene matches: 6. Germline V CDR1 and CDR2: SGHVS, FQNEAQ. CDR3 DNA: TGTGCCAGCAGCTTAGGGCTAGCGGGAGAGGGAGAGACCCAGTACTTC. Protein sequence: CASSLGLAGEGETQYF.

The DNA for the CDR3 is TGTGCCAGCAGTTATTCCCGGGAGGGCTACACCTTC. Its translation: CASSYSREGYTF. The chain has TRBV6-6 and TRBJ1-2; no clear D gene. The CDR3 is 12 residues long. V lost 3 bases to trimming and J lost 8 bases, with 10 bases between them. The V gene's germline CDR1 is MNHNY and CDR2 SVGAGI (reference sequence).

The chain is built from TRBV29-1 and TRBJ2-2; 7 bases agree with TRBD1. V shed 5 bases, J shed 4 bases, and the junction held 4 bases outside the gene matches. The CDR3 contains 13 residues. CDR1 is SQVTM and CDR2 is ANQGSEA in the germline V gene. The DNA for the CDR3 is TGCAGCGTTCGACAGGGCTCCACCGGGGAGCTGTTTTTT. Protein: CSVRQGSTGELFF.

This clone was observed once. This sequence joins TRBV9 and TRBJ2-3; a weak D match, TRBD2 (5 bases). V was pared by 2 bases and J by 3 bases, with 7 bases between. Germline V gene data show CDR1 as SGDLS and CDR2 as YYNGEE. The CDR3 consists of 13 residues. CDR3 in DNA: TGTGCCAGCAGCGTCCGGGAAACAGATACGCAGTATTTT. The encoded protein is CASSVRETDTQYF.

Written as DNA, the CDR3 is TGTGCCAGCAGCTCCTACGCGGTCCGAGACTACGAGCAGTACTTC. Its protein is CASSSYAVRDYEQYF. The J gene is TRBJ2-7, the V gene TRBV7-9; no reliable D call. The germline V and J ends were trimmed by 4 bases and 3 bases, with 16 bases remaining between them. The CDR3 is 15 amino acids. CDR1 is SEHNR, CDR2 FQNEAQ, per germline (reference sequence). The whole variable domain, filled in from reference TRBV7-9 and TRBJ2-7, reads DTGVSQNPRHKITKRGQNVTFRCDPISEHNRLYWYRQTLGQGPEFLTYFQNEAQLEKSRLLSDRFSAERPKGSFSTLEIQRTEQGDSAMYLCASSSYAVRDYEQYFGPGTRLTVT.

The CDR3 DNA sequence: TGTGCCAGCAGCACTAGCGGAAACTCCTACAATGAGCAGTTCTTC. Translation: CASSTSGNSYNEQFF. The chain couples TRBV5-4 to TRBJ2-1, with 8 nucleotides matching TRBD2. Germline V gene lookup returns CDR1 SGHNT and CDR2 YYREEE (reference sequence). This CDR3 has 15 residues. V lost 4 bases to trimming and J lost 0 bases; unmatched junction nucleotides: 3.

J is TRBJ2-1 and V is TRBV11-2; 13 bases fit TRBD2. J gave up 9 bases and V 1 base, and 3 bases lay outside the gene matches. There are 15 residues in the CDR3. Germline V gives CDR1 SGHAT, CDR2 FQNNGV. CDR3 sequence reads: CASSLGWTSGGEQFF. Written as DNA, the CDR3 is TGTGCCAGCAGCTTAGGTTGGACTAGCGGGGGTGAGCAGTTCTTC.

The table lists this clone with a few counts. The CDR3 coding sequence is TGTGCCAGCACCCGTAGAGGACTAGCGGGAGAATCTGGCGGGGAGCTGTTTTTT. This translates into CASTRRGLAGESGGELFF. J is TRBJ2-2 and V is TRBV7-9; 13 bases agree with TRBD2. Losses at the gene ends were 7 bases for V and 7 bases for J; bases not matched to a gene: 15. The CDR3 is 18 amino acids. Germline CDR1 and CDR2: SEHNR and FQNEAQ (reference sequence).